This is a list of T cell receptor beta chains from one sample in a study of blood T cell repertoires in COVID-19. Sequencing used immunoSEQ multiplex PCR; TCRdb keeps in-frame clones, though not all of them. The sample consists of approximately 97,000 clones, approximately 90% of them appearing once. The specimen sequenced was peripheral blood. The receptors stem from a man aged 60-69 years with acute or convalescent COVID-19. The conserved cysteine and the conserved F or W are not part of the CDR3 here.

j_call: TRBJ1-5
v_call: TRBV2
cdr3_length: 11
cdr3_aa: ASSVQNLQPQH

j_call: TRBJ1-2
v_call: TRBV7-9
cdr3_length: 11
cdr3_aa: ASSRDRAYGYT

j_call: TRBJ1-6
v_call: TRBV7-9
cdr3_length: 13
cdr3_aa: ASSSQDRVASPLH

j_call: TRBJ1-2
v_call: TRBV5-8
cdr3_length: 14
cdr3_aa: ASSLAITAFNYGYT

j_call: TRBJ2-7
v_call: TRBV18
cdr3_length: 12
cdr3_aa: ASSPTGADYEQY

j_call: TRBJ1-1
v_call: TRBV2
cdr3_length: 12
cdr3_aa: ASSTDRGRTEAF

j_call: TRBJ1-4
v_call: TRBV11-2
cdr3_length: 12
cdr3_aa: ASSSRVTNEKLF

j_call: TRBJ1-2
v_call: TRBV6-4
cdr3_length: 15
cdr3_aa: ASRETGTGGAGYGYT

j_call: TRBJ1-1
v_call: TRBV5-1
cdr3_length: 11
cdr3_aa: ASSLSPNTEAF

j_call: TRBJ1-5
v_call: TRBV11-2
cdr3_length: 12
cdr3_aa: ASSLDRGRQPQH

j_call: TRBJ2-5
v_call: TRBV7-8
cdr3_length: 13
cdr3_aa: ASSPGTVFQETQY

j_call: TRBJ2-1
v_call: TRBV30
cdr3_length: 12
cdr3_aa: AGGGPTLWDEQF

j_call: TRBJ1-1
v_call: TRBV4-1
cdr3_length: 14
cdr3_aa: ASSPDRTGWVAEAF

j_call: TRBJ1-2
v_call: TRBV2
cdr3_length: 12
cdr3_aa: ASSVEGGNYGYT

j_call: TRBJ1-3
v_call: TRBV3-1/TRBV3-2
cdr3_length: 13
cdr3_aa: ASSQGQGSGNTIY

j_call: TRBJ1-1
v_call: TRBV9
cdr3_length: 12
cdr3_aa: ASSETPRFTEAF

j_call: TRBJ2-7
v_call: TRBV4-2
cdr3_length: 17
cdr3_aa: ASSQVEYRGTDFSYEQY

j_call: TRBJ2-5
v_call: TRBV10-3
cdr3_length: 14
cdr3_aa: AISDLLAGGRETQY

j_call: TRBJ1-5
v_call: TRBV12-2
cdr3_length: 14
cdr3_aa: ASRLVGVGGDQPQH

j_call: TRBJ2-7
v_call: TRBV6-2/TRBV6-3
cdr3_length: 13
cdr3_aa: ASSYLQGSSYEQY

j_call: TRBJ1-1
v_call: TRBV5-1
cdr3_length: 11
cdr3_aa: ASSFRRNTEAF

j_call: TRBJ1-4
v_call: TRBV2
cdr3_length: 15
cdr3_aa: ASSFQGQTARRNKLF